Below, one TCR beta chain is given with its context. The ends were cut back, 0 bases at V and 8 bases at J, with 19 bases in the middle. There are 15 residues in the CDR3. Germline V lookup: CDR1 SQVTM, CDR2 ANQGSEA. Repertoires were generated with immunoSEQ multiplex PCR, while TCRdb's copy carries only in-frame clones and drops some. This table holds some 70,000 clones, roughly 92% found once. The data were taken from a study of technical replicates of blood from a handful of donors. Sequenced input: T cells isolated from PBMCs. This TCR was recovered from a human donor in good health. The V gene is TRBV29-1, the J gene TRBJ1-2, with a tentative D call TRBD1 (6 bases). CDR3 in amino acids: CSVEDLWTEKYGYTF. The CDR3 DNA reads TGCAGCGTTGAAGATCTATGGACAGAGAAATACGGCTACACCTTC.